The 16 T cell receptor beta chains given below trace back to one sample, sequenced in a study of T cell clonotyping in hematopoietic cell transplantation. Sequenced by immunoSEQ multiplex PCR; TCRdb stores in-frame clones only, minus some. The sample has approximately 42,000 clones, about 85% seen once. Time point in this sample: recipient sample about 28 days before transplant, after cytoreduction. This specimen was peripheral blood mononuclear cells, taken before stem cell transplant. These receptors all come from a man aged 55-75 years with acute myeloid leukemia. Some clones in this sample may be carry-over from other donors' samples.

The chain recombines TRBV29-1 with TRBJ2-2; D may correspond to TRBD1 or TRBD2 (5 bases each). Germline-derived CDR1 and CDR2 are SQVTM and ANQGSEA. This CDR3 region has 13 residues. Trimming cost V 3 bases and J 4 bases, with 9 bases left between them. CDR3 coding DNA: TGCAGCGTTGACAGGGAGTTCACCGGGGAGCTGTTTTTT. Protein product: CSVDREFTGELFF.

This clone was observed once. The rearrangement links TRBV10-1 to TRBJ1-1, with D perhaps matching TRBD1 (5 bases). The V gene lost 2 bases and the J gene lost 4 bases, with 8 bases spanning the gap. This CDR3 has 13 residues. Germline CDR1 WNHNN, CDR2 SYGVQD (reference sequence). DNA of the CDR3: TGCGCCAGCAGTGAGCTAGGGGCCACTGAAGCTTTCTTT. This codes for CASSELGATEAFF.

V usage is TRBV19 and J usage is TRBJ2-6, with unresolved D. The CDR3 extends over 12 amino acids. The V end was cut by 2 bases, the J end by 14 bases, with 10 bases between. Germline V gene data show CDR1 as LNHDA and CDR2 as SQIVND (reference sequence). CDR3 protein: CASSINARLLTF. CDR3 coding DNA: TGTGCCAGTAGTATAAATGCCAGGCTCCTGACTTTC. Full variable domain (rest looked up from reference TRBV19 and TRBJ2-6): DGGITQSPKYLFRKEGQNVTLSCEQNLNHDAMYWYRQDPGQGLRLIYYSQIVNDFQKGDIAEGYSVSREKKESFPLTVTSAQKNPTAFYLCASSINARLLTFGAGSRLTVL.

The V call is TRBV7-2, the J call TRBJ2-3; TRBD1 agrees at 10 bases. V dropped 5 bases and J dropped 5; count of bases not matched to a gene: 1. Germline V gives CDR1 SGHTA, CDR2 FQGNSA. The CDR3 is made up of 13 amino acids. In DNA form, the CDR3 reads TGTGCCAGCAGCGGGACAGGGGTAGATACGCAGTATTTT. This codes for CASSGTGVDTQYF.

V usage is TRBV11-3 and J usage is TRBJ1-1, with D tentatively TRBD1 (5 bases). Trimming left V 4 bases short and J 1 base short, with 10 bases between. The length of the CDR3 is 14 residues. CDR1 is SGHNT, CDR2 YENEEA, per germline. The CDR3 loop is CASSWGLANTEAFF. The CDR3 DNA reads TGTGCCAGCAGCTGGGGACTGGCGAACACTGAAGCTTTCTTT.

V and J are TRBV13 and TRBJ1-2, with TRBD1 matching 10 bases. The length of the CDR3 is 17 residues. Per the germline V gene, CDR1 is PRHDT and CDR2 is FYEKMQ (reference sequence). With 4 bases clipped from V and 3 bases from J, the junction kept 11 bases outside the gene matches. For the CDR3, the DNA is TGTGCCAGCAGCTCCCGGGACAGGGGAGTTGTTGACTATGGCTACACCTTC. As protein: CASSSRDRGVVDYGYTF.

V usage is TRBV9 and J usage is TRBJ1-6, with 9 bases identical to TRBD1. The ends lost 0 bases at V and 11 bases at J; junction bases unmatched: 9. This CDR3 region has 16 residues. Germline V gives CDR1 SGDLS, CDR2 YYNGEE. In DNA form, the CDR3 reads TGTGCCAGCAGCGTAGAGGTGGGACAGGGTTCGGCACCCCTCCACTTT. It encodes CASSVEVGQGSAPLHF. The full variable domain, with the rest looked up from reference TRBV9 and TRBJ1-6, is DSGVTQTPKHLITATGQRVTLRCSPRSGDLSVYWYQQSLDQGLQFLIQYYNGEERAKGNILERFSAQQFPDLHSELNLSSLELGDSALYFCASSVEVGQGSAPLHFGNGTRLTVT.

The V call is TRBV25-1, the J call TRBJ1-6; weak D call: TRBD1 (5 bases). There are 16 residues in the CDR3. Germline CDR1 is MGHDK and CDR2 is SYGVNS. Trimming pared 5 bases from V and 2 bases from J, leaving 13 bases between. CDR3 coding DNA: TGTGCCAGCAGTAGGGCCGGGGGACCCTATAATTCACCCCTCCACTTT. It specifies CASSRAGGPYNSPLHF. Full variable domain (outside the CDR3, taken from reference TRBV25-1 and TRBJ1-6): EADIYQTPRYLVIGTGKKITLECSQTMGHDKMYWYQQDPGMELHLIHYSYGVNSTEKGDLSSESTVSRIRTEHFPLTLESARPSHTSQYLCASSRAGGPYNSPLHFGNGTRLTVT.

The rearrangement uses TRBV7-6 and TRBJ2-4, with D uncertain. The germline V and J ends were trimmed by 4 bases and 4 bases, with 8 bases remaining between them. CDR1 is SGHVS, CDR2 FNYEAQ, per germline. The CDR3 loop spans 13 amino acids. Here the CDR3 reads CASSSPRKNIQYF. The CDR3 DNA reads as TGTGCCAGCAGCTCCCCCAGGAAAAACATTCAGTACTTC.

This rearrangement joins TRBV28 to TRBJ1-2, with 7 bases aligning to TRBD1. Germline V gene data show CDR1 as MDHEN and CDR2 as SYDVKM. CDR3 length: 13 residues. J gave up 4 bases and V 8 bases, and 7 bases lay outside the gene matches. CDR3 loop: CASSTGIFYGYTF. CDR3 sequence (DNA): TGTGCCAGCTCGACAGGGATTTTCTATGGCTACACCTTC.

This chain connects TRBV7-2 to TRBJ1-6; tentative D call: TRBD1 (5 bases). V gave up 5 bases and J gave up 10 bases, with 24 bases separating them. Germline V gene sequence: CDR1 SGHTA, CDR2 FQGNSA. The CDR3 is made up of 17 amino acids. The CDR3 sequence is CASSLPGRQGGYSPLHF. The DNA for the CDR3 is TGTGCCAGCAGCCTCCCGGGGAGGCAGGGTGGTTACTCACCCCTCCACTTT.

This chain links TRBV28 with TRBJ1-2, with 9 nucleotides matching TRBD1. CDR1 MDHEN and CDR2 SYDVKM come from the germline V gene. The CDR3 has 13 residues. With V trimmed by 6 bases and J by 4 bases, 3 bases remained unmatched. The CDR3 sequence: CASRRDRAYGYTF. DNA of the CDR3: TGTGCCAGCAGGAGGGACAGGGCCTATGGCTACACCTTC.

The chain joins TRBV5-1 to TRBJ2-3; 8 bases match TRBD2. The CDR3 runs 15 residues. The ends lost 0 bases at V and 5 bases at J; junction bases unmatched: 5. CDR1 and CDR2 (germline): SGHRS, YFSETQ. The CDR3, as DNA: TGCGCCAGCAGCTTGGAGGGACTAGGAAGAGATACGCAGTATTTT. Its translation: CASSLEGLGRDTQYF.

The chain combines TRBV28 with TRBJ1-2; TRBD1 might be the D (5 bases). CDR1 and CDR2 from the germline V gene are MDHEN and SYDVKM. The length of the CDR3 is 15 residues. V lost 1 base, J lost 2 bases, and 11 bases lay in between. This chain's CDR3 is CASSLSGGTNYGYTF. CDR3 DNA sequence: TGTGCCAGCAGTTTATCCGGGGGGACCAACTATGGCTACACCTTC.

The chain has TRBV7-2 and TRBJ2-7, with 8 bases that match TRBD1. The CDR3 has 16 amino acids. The V gene's germline CDR1 is SGHTA and CDR2 FQGNSA. The junction had 6 bases not matched to a gene; V was cut back by 1 base and J by 1 base. The CDR3 region has the DNA TGTGCCAGCAGCTTAGGGGGACAGGATCCTTCCTACGAGCAGTACTTC. Translated, it gives CASSLGGQDPSYEQYF. Together with reference TRBV7-2 and TRBJ2-7, the CDR3 gives the full variable domain: GAGVSQSPSNKVTEKGKDVELRCDPISGHTALYWYRQSLGQGLEFLIYFQGNSAPDKSGLPSDRFSAERTGGSVSTLTIQRTQQEDSAVYLCASSLGGQDPSYEQYFGPGTRLTVT.

The V gene is TRBV5-1, the J gene TRBJ1-4; 7 bases are a match to TRBD1. CDR3 length equals 12 residues. The V gene's germline CDR1 is SGHRS and CDR2 YFSETQ. Losses at the gene ends were 2 bases for V and 12 bases for J; bases not matched to a gene: 4. The CDR3 DNA reads TGCGCCAGCAGCTTAAGACAGGGAGAACTGTTTTTT. Translation gives CASSLRQGELFF.